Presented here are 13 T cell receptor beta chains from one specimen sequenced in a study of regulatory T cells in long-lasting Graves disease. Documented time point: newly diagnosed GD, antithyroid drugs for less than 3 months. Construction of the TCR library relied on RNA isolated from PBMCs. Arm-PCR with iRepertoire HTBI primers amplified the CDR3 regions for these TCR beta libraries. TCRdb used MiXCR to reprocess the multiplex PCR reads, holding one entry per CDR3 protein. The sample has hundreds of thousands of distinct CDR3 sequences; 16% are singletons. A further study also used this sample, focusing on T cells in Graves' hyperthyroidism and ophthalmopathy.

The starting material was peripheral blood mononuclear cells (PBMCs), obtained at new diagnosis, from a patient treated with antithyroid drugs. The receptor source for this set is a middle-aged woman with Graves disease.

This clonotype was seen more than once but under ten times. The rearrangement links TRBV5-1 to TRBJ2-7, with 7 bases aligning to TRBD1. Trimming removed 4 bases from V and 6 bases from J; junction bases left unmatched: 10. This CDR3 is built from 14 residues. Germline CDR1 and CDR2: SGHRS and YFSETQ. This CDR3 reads CASSPETGPAEQYF. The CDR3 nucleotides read TGCGCCAGCAGCCCCGAGACAGGGCCGGCCGAGCAGTACTTC.

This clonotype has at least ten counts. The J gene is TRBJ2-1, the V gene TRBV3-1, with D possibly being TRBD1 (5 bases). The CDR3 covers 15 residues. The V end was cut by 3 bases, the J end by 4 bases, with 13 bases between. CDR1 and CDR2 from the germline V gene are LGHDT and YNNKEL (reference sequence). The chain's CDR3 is CASSHLGAQYNEQFF. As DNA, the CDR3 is TGTGCCAGCAGCCACCTAGGGGCCCAATACAATGAGCAGTTCTTC.

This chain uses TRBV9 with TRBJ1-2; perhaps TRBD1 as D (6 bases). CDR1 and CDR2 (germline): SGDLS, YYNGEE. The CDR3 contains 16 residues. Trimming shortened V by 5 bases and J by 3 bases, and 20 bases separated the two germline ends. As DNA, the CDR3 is TGTGCCAGCAGTAGCGGGGTGAGGGGGGCTTACTATGGCTACACCTTC. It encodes CASSSGVRGAYYGYTF.

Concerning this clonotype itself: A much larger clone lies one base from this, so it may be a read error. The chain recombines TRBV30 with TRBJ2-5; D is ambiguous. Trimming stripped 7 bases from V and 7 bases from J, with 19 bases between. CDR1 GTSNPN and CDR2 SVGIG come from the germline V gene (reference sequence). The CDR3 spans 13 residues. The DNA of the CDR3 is TGTGCCTCGTCTTACGGACCGGCCGTGACCCAGTACTTC. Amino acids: CASSYGPAVTQYF.

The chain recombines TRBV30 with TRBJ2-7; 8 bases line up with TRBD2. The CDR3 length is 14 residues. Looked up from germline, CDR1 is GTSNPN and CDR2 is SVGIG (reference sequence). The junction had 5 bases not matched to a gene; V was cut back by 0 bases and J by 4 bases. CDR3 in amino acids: CAWSVLSGGYEQYF. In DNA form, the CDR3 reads TGTGCCTGGAGTGTACTAAGCGGGGGATACGAGCAGTACTTC.

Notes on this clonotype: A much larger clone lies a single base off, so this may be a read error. This chain's CDR3 is CVSSLGSRFETQYF. CDR3 DNA sequence: TGTGTCAGCAGTTTAGGTTCACGATTTGAGACCCAGTACTTC. The rearrangement uses TRBV12-3 or TRBV12-4 and TRBJ2-5; D is unclear. The CDR3 has 14 amino acids.

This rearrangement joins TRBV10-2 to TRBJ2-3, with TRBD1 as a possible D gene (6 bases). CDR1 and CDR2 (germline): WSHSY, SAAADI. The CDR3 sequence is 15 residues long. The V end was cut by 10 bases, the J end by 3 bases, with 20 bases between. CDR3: CATKLLTGKTDTQYF. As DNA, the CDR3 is TGCGCCACCAAGCTACTAACAGGGAAAACAGATACGCAGTATTTT.

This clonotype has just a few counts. The CDR3 bases are TGTGCCAGCAGTTTAGCCGGAAGCGCTGAAGCTTTCTTT. Translation gives CASSLAGSAEAFF. This chain joins TRBV12-3 or TRBV12-4 and TRBJ1-1; no clear D. The V end was cut by 0 bases, the J end by 6 bases, with 8 bases between. The CDR3 has 13 amino acids.

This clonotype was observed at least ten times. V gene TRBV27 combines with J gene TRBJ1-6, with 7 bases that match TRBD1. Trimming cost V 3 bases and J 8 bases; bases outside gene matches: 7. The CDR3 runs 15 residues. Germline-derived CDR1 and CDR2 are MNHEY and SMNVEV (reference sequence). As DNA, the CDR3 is TGTGCCAGCAGTTTCCGGGACAGTACCCATTCACCCCTCCACTTT. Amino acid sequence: CASSFRDSTHSPLHF.

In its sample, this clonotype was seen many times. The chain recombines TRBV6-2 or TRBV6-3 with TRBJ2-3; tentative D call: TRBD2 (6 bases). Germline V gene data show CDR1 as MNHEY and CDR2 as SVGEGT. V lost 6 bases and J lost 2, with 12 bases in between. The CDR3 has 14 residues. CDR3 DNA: TGTGCCAGCAGGGCGGGACTCGTCACAGATACGCAGTATTTT. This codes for CASRAGLVTDTQYF.

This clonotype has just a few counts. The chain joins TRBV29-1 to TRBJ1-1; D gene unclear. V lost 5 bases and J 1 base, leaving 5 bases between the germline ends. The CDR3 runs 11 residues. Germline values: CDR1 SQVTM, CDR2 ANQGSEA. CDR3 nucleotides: TGCAGCGTTTACAAGAACACTGAAGCTTTCTTT. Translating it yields CSVYKNTEAFF. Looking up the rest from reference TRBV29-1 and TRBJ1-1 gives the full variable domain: SAVISQKPSRDICQRGTSLTIQCQVDSQVTMMFWYRQQPGQSLTLIATANQGSEATYESGFVIDKFPISRPNLTFSTLTVSNMSPEDSSIYLCSVYKNTEAFFGQGTRLTVV.

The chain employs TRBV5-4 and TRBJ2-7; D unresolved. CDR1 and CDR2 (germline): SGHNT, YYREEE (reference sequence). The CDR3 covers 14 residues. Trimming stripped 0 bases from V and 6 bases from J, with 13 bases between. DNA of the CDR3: TGTGCCAGCAGCTTGGTGGGAAATGCCGGCGAGCAGTACTTC. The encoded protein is CASSLVGNAGEQYF.

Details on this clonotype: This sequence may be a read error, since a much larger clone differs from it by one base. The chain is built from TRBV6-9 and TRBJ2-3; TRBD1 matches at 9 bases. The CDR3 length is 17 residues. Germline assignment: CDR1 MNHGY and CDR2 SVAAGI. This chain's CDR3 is CASCYRPGQGPTDTQYF. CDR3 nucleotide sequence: TGTGCCAGCTGTTACCGCCCGGGACAGGGTCCCACAGATACGCAGTATTTT.